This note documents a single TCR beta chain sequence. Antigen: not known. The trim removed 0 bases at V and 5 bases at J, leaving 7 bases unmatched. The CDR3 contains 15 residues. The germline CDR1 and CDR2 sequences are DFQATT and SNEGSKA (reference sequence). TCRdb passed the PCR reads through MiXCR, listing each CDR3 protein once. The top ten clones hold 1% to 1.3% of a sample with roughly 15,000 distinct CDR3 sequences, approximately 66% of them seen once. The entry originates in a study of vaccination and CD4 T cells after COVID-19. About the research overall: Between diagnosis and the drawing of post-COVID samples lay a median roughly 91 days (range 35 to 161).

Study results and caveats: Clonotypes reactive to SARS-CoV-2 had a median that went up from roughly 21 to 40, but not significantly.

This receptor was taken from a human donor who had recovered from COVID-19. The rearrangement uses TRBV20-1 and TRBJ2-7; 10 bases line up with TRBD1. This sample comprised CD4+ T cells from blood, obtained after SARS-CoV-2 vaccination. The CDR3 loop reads CSARDHGTGAHEQYF. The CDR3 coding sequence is TGCAGTGCTAGAGATCATGGGACAGGGGCCCACGAGCAGTACTTC.